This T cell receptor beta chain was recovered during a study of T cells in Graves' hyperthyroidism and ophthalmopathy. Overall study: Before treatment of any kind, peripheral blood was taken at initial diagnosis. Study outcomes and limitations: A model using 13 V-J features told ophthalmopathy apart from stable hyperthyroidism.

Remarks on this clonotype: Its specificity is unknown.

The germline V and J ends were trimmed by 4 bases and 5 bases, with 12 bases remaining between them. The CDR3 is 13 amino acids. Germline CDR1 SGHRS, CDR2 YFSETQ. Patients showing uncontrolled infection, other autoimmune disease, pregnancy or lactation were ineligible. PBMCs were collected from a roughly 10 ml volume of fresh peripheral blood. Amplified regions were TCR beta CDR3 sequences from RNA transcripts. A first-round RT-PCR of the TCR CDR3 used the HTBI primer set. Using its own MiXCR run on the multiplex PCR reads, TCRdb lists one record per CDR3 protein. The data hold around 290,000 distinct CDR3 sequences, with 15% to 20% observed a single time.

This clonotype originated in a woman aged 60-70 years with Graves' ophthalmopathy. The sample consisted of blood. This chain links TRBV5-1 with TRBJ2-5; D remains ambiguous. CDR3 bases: TGCGCCAGCAGCAATGAATTCGGGGAGACCCAGTACTTC. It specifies CASSNEFGETQYF.